Listed below are T cell receptor beta chains from one sample, sequenced in a study of neurological immune-mediated disorders. One entry per CDR3 protein results from TCRdb running MiXCR on the 5' RACE reads. The sample shows roughly 59,000 distinct CDR3 sequences, around 5% of them seen only once. The sample comprised PBMCs. These receptors were collected from a human donor with multiple sclerosis. The donor label of this sample is uncertain. The CDR3 runs from the conserved cysteine through the conserved F or W. D genes are given only for firm matches. Clone size is stated in some rows and not others, as once, few, many or a class when expanded.

abundance	v_gene	d_gene	j_gene	CDR3nt	CDR3aa
many	TRBV20-1	TRBD2	TRBJ2-3	TGCAGTGCTAGCGGGGAGGGGTCCACGACAGATACGCAGTATTTT	CSASGEGSTTDTQYF
many	TRBV20-1	TRBD1	TRBJ1-1	TGCAGTGCTAGGGGACAGTTGCTGGACACTGAAGCTTTCTTT	CSARGQLLDTEAFF
.	TRBV18	.	TRBJ2-1	TGTGCCAGCTCACCGGTGGGGTTTTCCTACAATGAGCAGTTCTTC	CASSPVGFSYNEQFF
many	TRBV20-1	TRBD1	TRBJ2-1	TGCAGTGCCTCGATACTCGACAGGGAAGAATTCTCCTTC	CSASILDREEFSF
many	TRBV20-1	.	TRBJ1-2	TGCAGTGCAAGGACAGCTAACTATGGCTACACCTTC	CSARTANYGYTF
many	TRBV5-1	.	TRBJ2-1	TGCGCCAGCAGCTTCGGGCTAGTGTCCTACAATGAGCAGTTCTTC	CASSFGLVSYNEQFF
many	TRBV7-9	TRBD1	TRBJ2-7	TGTGCCAGCAGGAAACTTCAGGGGGCCGACGAGCAGTACTTC	CASRKLQGADEQYF
many	TRBV20-1	TRBD1	TRBJ2-7	TGCAGTGCTACCGGGACAGGGAGAGACGAGCAGTACTTC	CSATGTGRDEQYF
many	TRBV7-2	TRBD1	TRBJ2-7	TGTGCCAGCAGTCGGACGGGGACAGGTGCCCTCGAGCAGTACTTC	CASSRTGTGALEQYF
many	TRBV7-6	.	TRBJ2-7	TGTGCCAGCAGCTTAGTTGGGCTACCAATTTACGAGCAGTACTTC	CASSLVGLPIYEQYF
many	TRBV5-1	.	TRBJ1-2	TGCGCCAGCACCTTCGCAGGGACATCTAACTATGGCTACACCTTC	CASTFAGTSNYGYTF
many	TRBV7-2	.	TRBJ1-1	TGTGCCAGCAGCTTAGTTCTGGCCACTGAAGCTTTCTTT	CASSLVLATEAFF
many	TRBV5-1	.	TRBJ1-2	TGCGCCAGCAGCTTAGGACAGAACTATGGCTACACCTTC	CASSLGQNYGYTF
many	TRBV20-1	.	TRBJ1-2	TGCAGTGCTAGAGATAGTAGAACGTTCAAGGGGGGCTATGGCTACACCTTC	CSARDSRTFKGGYGYTF
.	TRBV5-1	.	TRBJ1-2	TGCGCCAGCAGTGAGGCAGCTTCTAACTATGGCTACACCTTC	CASSEAASNYGYTF
once	TRBV5-6	.	TRBJ2-7	TGTGCCAGCAGCTTGGTAGGGTTCCCGTACGAGCAGTACTTC	CASSLVGFPYEQYF
many	TRBV7-2	.	TRBJ2-7	TGTGCCAGCAGCCCCCGGGGCTACGAGCAGTACTTC	CASSPRGYEQYF
many	TRBV7-6	.	TRBJ2-2	TGTGCCAGCACCCCTGGCAGGGCGAACACCGGGGAGCTGTTTTTT	CASTPGRANTGELFF
many	TRBV5-8	.	TRBJ1-1	TGTGCCGGGCGAAGGGGGTGGACTGAAGCTTTCTTT	CAGRRGWTEAFF
many	TRBV6-6	.	TRBJ1-1	TGTGCCAGCAGTTACTCGAAGGGAAATGAAGCTTTCTTT	CASSYSKGNEAFF
many	TRBV5-1	.	TRBJ2-7	TGCGCCAGCAGCTTGGGGCAGATTATGGACGAGCAGTACTTC	CASSLGQIMDEQYF
many	TRBV20-1	TRBD2	TRBJ2-5	TGCAGTGCTGGCTATCTCGGGGGGGGAGAGACCCAGTACTTC	CSAGYLGGGETQYF
many	TRBV20-1	TRBD1	TRBJ1-1	TGCAGTGCTAGAGGGACAGGCACTGAAGCTTTCTTT	CSARGTGTEAFF
few	TRBV18	.	TRBJ1-1	TGTGCCAGCTCACCACGGGTTGGGGGGACTGAAGCTTTCTTT	CASSPRVGGTEAFF
many	TRBV20-1	.	TRBJ1-1	TGCAGTGCTAGAGGCCCGGACCCAAAAGGGACTGAAGCTTTCTTT	CSARGPDPKGTEAFF
many	TRBV2	.	TRBJ1-1	TGTGCCACCCGGAGGGGGGGGTTTATGAACACTGAAGCTTTCTTT	CATRRGGFMNTEAFF
many	TRBV2	.	TRBJ1-1	TGTGCCAGCCTATACGGAACAGGGTCCACTGAAGCTTTCTTT	CASLYGTGSTEAFF
many	TRBV5-1	.	TRBJ1-1	TGCGCCAGCAGCTTGCATCTGAACACTGAAGCTTTCTTT	CASSLHLNTEAFF
many	TRBV10-3	TRBD2	TRBJ2-2	TGTGCCATCGCCCTAGCGGAGAACACCGGGGAGCTGTTTTTT	CAIALAENTGELFF
many	TRBV6-6	.	TRBJ1-5	TGTGCCAGCAGCTTTGCAAGGCAGAGCAATCAGCCCCAGCATTTT	CASSFARQSNQPQHF
.	TRBV3-1	.	TRBJ1-4	TGTGCCAGCAGCCAGAGGGGGAGGAACCCGTATAATGAAAAACTGTTTTTT	CASSQRGRNPYNEKLFF
many	TRBV20-1	.	TRBJ1-6	TGCAGTGCTAGAGATCGGGGAACGGTGAATTCACCCCTCCACTTT	CSARDRGTVNSPLHF
many	TRBV7-2	.	TRBJ2-3	TGTGCCAGCAGCTTACGGCGGGGGCTCGCAGATACGCAGTATTTT	CASSLRRGLADTQYF
many	TRBV7-9	TRBD1	TRBJ2-7	TGTGCCAGCAGCCATAGGGACAGGAGCTACGAGCAGTACTTC	CASSHRDRSYEQYF
.	TRBV20-1	.	TRBJ1-4	TGCAGTGCTATGACAGGAGGAGAAAAACTGTTTTTT	CSAMTGGEKLFF
many	TRBV7-3	TRBD2	TRBJ2-3	TGTGCCAGCAGCCCAAGGGGGCTGGCTAGCGGGGGGGAGCCAGATACGCAGTATTTT	CASSPRGLASGGEPDTQYF
many	TRBV20-1	TRBD2	TRBJ2-1	TGCAGTACCCTCGGGGGGGCCGTCAATGAGCAGTTCTTC	CSTLGGAVNEQFF
many	TRBV5-1	TRBD1	TRBJ2-7	TGCGCCAGCAGCTTGGAATCAGGACAGGGGAGCTACGAGCAGTACTTC	CASSLESGQGSYEQYF
medium-sized	TRBV25-1	TRBD1	TRBJ1-6	TGTGCCTGTAAAGGACAGGGGACTTCACCCCTCCACTTT	CACKGQGTSPLHF
many	TRBV5-5	.	TRBJ2-7	TGTGCCAGCAGCTTGGAGGGGACGGTCTCCTACGAGCAGTACTTC	CASSLEGTVSYEQYF
many	TRBV20-1	TRBD1	TRBJ2-5	TGCAGTGCCCCTGGGACAGGGTATGAGACCCAGTACTTC	CSAPGTGYETQYF
many	TRBV20-1	.	TRBJ1-2	TGCAGTGCTAGAGCCTTCGCAGGCTGGGGCAACTATGGCTACACCTTC	CSARAFAGWGNYGYTF
many	TRBV20-1	.	TRBJ2-3	TGCAGTGCTAGATACAGGGCCGCAGATACGCAGTATTTT	CSARYRAADTQYF
many	TRBV7-2	.	TRBJ1-1	TGTGCCAGCAACCAAGGACCGAACATGAACACTGAAGCTTTCTTT	CASNQGPNMNTEAFF
many	TRBV7-9	.	TRBJ1-1	TGTGCCAGCAGCCTGCAGGGGACGTCCGGCACTGAAGCTTTCTTT	CASSLQGTSGTEAFF
many	TRBV5-1	.	TRBJ1-3	TGCGCCAGCAGCGACCAGGGGACTGGAAACACCATATATTTT	CASSDQGTGNTIYF
many	TRBV4-1	.	TRBJ2-3	TGCGCCAGCAGGCCCGCCCGGGGGGCCGGAGATACGCAGTATTTT	CASRPARGAGDTQYF
many	TRBV11-3	.	TRBJ2-2	TGTGCCAGCAGCGTACACACTAGCTTCGGGGAGCTGTTTTTT	CASSVHTSFGELFF
many	TRBV6-5	.	TRBJ1-5	TGTGCCAGCAGGGGGAAGAGCAATCAGCCCCAGCATTTT	CASRGKSNQPQHF
many	TRBV3-1	.	TRBJ2-5	TGTGCCAGCAGCCTGACAGGGACTGAGACCCAGTACTTC	CASSLTGTETQYF
many	TRBV5-1	TRBD1	TRBJ2-7	TGCGCCAGCAGCCAGGGGGCCGGGTACGAGCAGTACTTC	CASSQGAGYEQYF
many	TRBV20-1	TRBD1	TRBJ1-2	TGCAGTGCTAGAGTAATCGGGACAGGGGAAGGCTACACCTTC	CSARVIGTGEGYTF
many	TRBV5-1	TRBD1	TRBJ2-7	TGCGCCAGCGGGACAGGTTATGACGAGCAGTACTTC	CASGTGYDEQYF
many	TRBV7-9	.	TRBJ2-3	TGTGCCAGCAGCTTAGTGAGCGCCGCTAGCACAGATACGCAGTATTTT	CASSLVSAASTDTQYF
many	TRBV12-3/TRBV12-4	.	TRBJ2-3	TGTGCCAGCAGTTTAGGGCGCGGGGGCTCCACAGATACGCAGTATTTT	CASSLGRGGSTDTQYF
many	TRBV7-2	TRBD1	TRBJ1-2	TGTGCCAGCAGCTTACACGGGACAGGGGGATATGGCTACACCTTC	CASSLHGTGGYGYTF
many	TRBV12-3/TRBV12-4	.	TRBJ1-1	TGTGCCAGCAGTCCGTACGAGGCGGGGCGGGAGACTGAAGCTTTCTTT	CASSPYEAGRETEAFF
many	TRBV10-3	TRBD2	TRBJ2-3	TGTGCCATCAGTGAGTCCCTAGCGGGGGGAACAGATACGCAGTATTTT	CAISESLAGGTDTQYF
many	TRBV12-3/TRBV12-4	.	TRBJ2-4	TGTGCCAGCAGTGCTAGGGGGGGCTCTTACATTCAGTACTTC	CASSARGGSYIQYF
many	TRBV7-2	.	TRBJ1-6	TGTGCCAGCAGTTCCCCGACCGGTTATAATTCACCCCTCCACTTT	CASSSPTGYNSPLHF